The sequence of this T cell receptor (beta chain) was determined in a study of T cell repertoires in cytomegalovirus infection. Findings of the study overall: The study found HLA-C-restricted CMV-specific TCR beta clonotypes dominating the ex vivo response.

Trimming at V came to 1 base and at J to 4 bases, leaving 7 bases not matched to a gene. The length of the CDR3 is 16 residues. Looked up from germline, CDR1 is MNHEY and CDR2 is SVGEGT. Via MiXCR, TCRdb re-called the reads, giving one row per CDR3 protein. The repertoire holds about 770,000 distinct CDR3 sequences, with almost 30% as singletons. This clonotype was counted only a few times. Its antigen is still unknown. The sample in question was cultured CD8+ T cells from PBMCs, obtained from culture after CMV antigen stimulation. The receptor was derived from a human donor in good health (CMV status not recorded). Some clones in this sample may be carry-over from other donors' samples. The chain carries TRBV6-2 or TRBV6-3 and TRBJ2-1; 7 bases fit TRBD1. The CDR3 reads CASSYWTGPYYNEQFF. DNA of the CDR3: TGTGCCAGCAGTTACTGGACAGGTCCCTATTACAATGAGCAGTTCTTC.